This entry describes one T cell receptor (beta chain). Addition of a universal primer site occurred through template switching, and cDNA carried unique molecular identifiers. TCRdb redid the calling of the 5' RACE reads with MiXCR, one entry per CDR3 protein. The sample shows 1.5 million to 2 million distinct CDR3 sequences, around a third of them seen only once. This sample stems from a study of identical twins. V lost 4 bases and J lost 0, with 13 bases in between. The CDR3 is made up of 15 amino acids. Germline loops: CDR1 SQVTM, CDR2 ANQGSEA. Every one of the donors was a healthy Caucasian. The TCR comes from a newborn girl in good health. V is TRBV29-1 and J is TRBJ2-1; the D gene could be TRBD1 or TRBD2 (6 bases each). Sequencing was performed on cord blood. In DNA, the CDR3 is TGCAGCGTTGGGAGGGGGTCCAGCTCCTACAATGAGCAGTTCTTC. Translation: CSVGRGSSSYNEQFF.